The 21 T cell receptor beta chains below all came from one sample that was sequenced in a study of shared clonotypes between healthy human individuals. Here immunoSEQ multiplex PCR was the method, and the copy in TCRdb shows in-frame clones only, minus some. The table includes about 2 million clones, approximately 94% detected once. CD45RO-negative, CCR7-positively selected cells formed the naive CD8 fraction, excluding terminally differentiated effector memory CD45RA+ cells. Sequenced sample: naive CD8+ T cells sorted from blood. These receptors were obtained from a man between 18 and 29 years old in good health.

This chain links TRBV6-5 with TRBJ2-7, with TRBD1 matching 7 bases. Germline assignment: CDR1 MNHEY and CDR2 SVGAGI. The junction had 10 bases not matched to a gene; V was cut back by 2 bases and J by 3 bases. The CDR3 runs 16 residues. The CDR3 spells CASSYKTGNLLYEQYF. The CDR3 DNA is TGTGCCAGCAGTTACAAGACAGGGAACCTCCTCTACGAGCAGTACTTC.

The rearrangement joins TRBV4-1 to TRBJ2-7, with TRBD2 matching 14 bases. Germline assignment: CDR1 MGHRA and CDR2 YSYEKL. V shed 0 bases and J 6 bases; nucleotides not matched to a gene: 7. The CDR3 consists of 17 residues. The chain's CDR3 is CASSQEEVGLAGAEQYF. The CDR3 bases are TGCGCCAGCAGCCAAGAAGAGGTGGGACTAGCGGGAGCCGAGCAGTACTTC.

This clone was detected once. The chain is built from TRBV5-1 and TRBJ2-7; 9 bases align to TRBD1. The V gene's germline CDR1 is SGHRS and CDR2 YFSETQ. J gave up 5 bases and V 4 bases, and 4 bases lay outside the gene matches. This CDR3 spans 13 amino acids. CDR3 residues: CASSGTGGDEQYF. The CDR3 DNA reads TGCGCCAGCAGCGGCACAGGGGGCGACGAGCAGTACTTC.

The chain couples TRBV19 to TRBJ1-1; D gene uncertain. The CDR3 length is 13 residues. Deletions cut 2 bases from V and 7 bases from J, with 11 bases between. Per germline, CDR1 LNHDA and CDR2 SQIVND (reference sequence). Here the CDR3 reads CASSIMSFREAFF. The CDR3, as DNA: TGTGCCAGTAGTATAATGTCCTTCCGTGAAGCTTTCTTT.

This chain links TRBV5-1 with TRBJ2-7; 9 nucleotides line up with TRBD1. Germline V gene lookup returns CDR1 SGHRS and CDR2 YFSETQ. J was trimmed by 1 base and V by 2 bases; bases with no gene match: 4. This CDR3 is built from 15 residues. CDR3 region: CASSFGTGNSYEQYF. The CDR3 DNA follows: TGCGCCAGCAGCTTCGGGACAGGGAATTCCTACGAGCAGTACTTC.

With regard to this clone: Additional DNA sequences in this sample encode the identical CDR3. This chain links TRBV5-4 with TRBJ2-7, with TRBD2 matching 8 bases. The germline V gene has CDR1 SGHNT and CDR2 YYREEE (reference sequence). This CDR3 is 14 amino acids long. V lost 2 bases, J lost 1 base, and 2 bases stayed unmatched. The CDR3 DNA follows: TGTGCCAGCAGCTTCCGCGGGGGGTCCTACGAGCAGTACTTC. Amino acid sequence: CASSFRGGSYEQYF.

The J gene is TRBJ1-6, the V gene TRBV6-1; D possibly corresponds to TRBD1 (6 bases). Germline V lookup: CDR1 MNHNS, CDR2 SASEGT. V lost 4 bases, J lost 10 bases, and 29 bases lay in between. The CDR3 extends over 19 amino acids. CDR3 in amino acids: CASSGGRGGERSWGSPLHF. The CDR3 DNA sequence: TGTGCCAGCAGTGGCGGGAGGGGGGGAGAACGATCTTGGGGGTCACCCCTCCACTTT.

This chain joins TRBV4-1 and TRBJ2-5; the match to TRBD2 covers 9 bases. The CDR3 spans 14 residues. V gave up 4 bases and J gave up 4 bases; unmatched junction bases: 4. The germline V gene has CDR1 MGHRA and CDR2 YSYEKL. CDR3 residues: CASSPAGGGETQYF. In DNA, the CDR3 is TGCGCCAGCAGCCCAGCGGGAGGAGGAGAGACCCAGTACTTC.

The chain uses TRBV4-1 and TRBJ1-1; 7 nucleotides line up with TRBD1. Per germline, CDR1 MGHRA and CDR2 YSYEKL. The junction had 7 bases not matched to a gene; V was cut back by 3 bases and J by 3 bases. This CDR3 comprises 15 residues. The CDR3 DNA reads as TGCGCCAGCAGCCATACCCCGGACAGGTACACTGAAGCTTTCTTT. This encodes CASSHTPDRYTEAFF.

V and J are TRBV27 and TRBJ2-7, with D maybe TRBD2 (5 bases). V was shortened by 4 bases and J by 5 bases, with 15 bases between the two germline ends. This CDR3 is 14 amino acids long. Germline-derived CDR1 and CDR2 are MNHEY and SMNVEV (reference sequence). The chain's CDR3 is CASSYLGRADEQYF. DNA for the CDR3: TGTGCCAGCAGTTACTTAGGAAGAGCGGACGAGCAGTACTTC.

This clone showed up just once. This chain joins TRBV6-5 and TRBJ2-3, with D hard to call. V was clipped by 5 bases and J by 6 bases, with 12 bases between them. From germline, CDR1 is MNHEY and CDR2 SVGAGI. The CDR3 length is 13 residues. The CDR3 here is CASSPGSIDTQYF. The CDR3 DNA sequence: TGTGCCAGCAGTCCAGGTTCAATTGATACGCAGTATTTT.

This chain links TRBV7-8 with TRBJ2-1; TRBD2 aligns across 10 bases. The CDR3 sequence is 16 residues long. V shed 5 bases, J shed 9 bases, and the junction held 13 bases outside the gene matches. CDR1 is SGHVS and CDR2 is FQNEAQ in the germline V gene. CDR3 loop: CASSTYASGSRIEQFF. The CDR3 DNA reads TGTGCCAGCAGCACCTACGCTAGCGGGAGTCGGATTGAGCAGTTCTTC.

The V and J genes are TRBV25-1 and TRBJ1-4; 7 positions agree with TRBD1. V was pared by 4 bases and J by 8 bases, with 7 bases of the junction left unmatched. Looked up from germline, CDR1 is MGHDK and CDR2 is SYGVNS. This CDR3 is built from 14 residues. CDR3 sequence reads: CASSGWTGIEKLFF. The CDR3 DNA reads as TGTGCCAGCAGTGGCTGGACAGGCATCGAAAAACTGTTTTTT.

The V call is TRBV28, the J call TRBJ1-5, with 7 bases lining up with TRBD1. This CDR3 has 14 residues. Trimming at V came to 3 bases and at J to 7 bases, leaving 6 bases not matched to a gene. Germline CDR1 and CDR2: MDHEN and SYDVKM. The CDR3 region is CASSLTGNGQPQHF. CDR3 in DNA: TGTGCCAGCAGTTTGACAGGGAACGGACAGCCCCAGCATTTT.

The chain is built from TRBV9 and TRBJ1-1; no clear D gene. Trimming removed 1 base at V and 2 bases at J, with 6 bases between. Germline values: CDR1 SGDLS, CDR2 YYNGEE. CDR3 length equals 13 residues. The CDR3 DNA is TGTGCCAGCAGCGTACTCCCTAACACTGAAGCTTTCTTT. As protein: CASSVLPNTEAFF.

A remark on this clone: The same CDR3 arises from other DNA sequences in this sample as well. DNA for the CDR3: TGCGCCAGCAGCCAAGAGAGAAGCTACAATGAGCAGTTCTTC. Its translation: CASSQERSYNEQFF. The chain is built from TRBV4-1 and TRBJ2-1; D is unclear. Trimming pared 0 bases from V and 3 bases from J, leaving 6 bases between. The CDR3 contains 14 residues. The V gene's germline CDR1 is MGHRA and CDR2 YSYEKL.

The genes are TRBV2 and TRBJ1-5; D perhaps matches TRBD1 (5 bases). CDR1 and CDR2 (germline): SNHLY, FYNNEI. The germline V and J ends were trimmed by 0 bases and 8 bases, with 14 bases remaining between them. The CDR3 has 15 residues. DNA for the CDR3: TGTGCCAGCAGTGAAGCGCCGGGGGGTGTCGAGCCCCAGCATTTT. As protein: CASSEAPGGVEPQHF.

About this clone: Other DNA sequences within the sample encode an identical CDR3. The chain joins TRBV6-5 to TRBJ1-1; no reliable D call. The CDR3 runs to 15 residues. The V and J ends lost 0 bases and 2 bases respectively, with 10 bases between them. Germline V gene data show CDR1 as MNHEY and CDR2 as SVGAGI. DNA for the CDR3: TGTGCCAGCAGTTACTCGGAGGCCCCCAACACTGAAGCTTTCTTT. This codes for CASSYSEAPNTEAFF.

V is TRBV28 and J is TRBJ1-3; a weak D match, TRBD1 (6 bases). CDR3 length equals 16 residues. V gave up 4 bases and J gave up 2 bases, with 15 bases separating them. Germline CDR1 reads MDHEN; CDR2 reads SYDVKM. The DNA of the CDR3 is TGTGCCAGCAGTTCCCCAGGGGAAGCGGCTGGAAACACCATATATTTT. Translating it yields CASSSPGEAAGNTIYF. Drawing the rest from reference TRBV28 and TRBJ1-3, the complete variable domain is DVKVTQSSRYLVKRTGEKVFLECVQDMDHENMFWYRQDPGLGLRLIYFSYDVKMKEKGDIPEGYSVSREKKERFSLILESASTNQTSMYLCASSSPGEAAGNTIYFGEGSWLTVV.

CDR3 nucleotide sequence: TGTGCCAGCAGCCCCGGATGGCGGCTCACCGGGGAGCTGTTTTTT. Protein: CASSPGWRLTGELFF. The rearrangement joins TRBV6-6 to TRBJ2-2; D remains unclear. This CDR3 is built from 15 residues. Germline values: CDR1 MNHNY, CDR2 SVGAGI (reference sequence). Trimming stripped 6 bases from V and 4 bases from J, with 15 bases between.

On this clone: The same CDR3 is also encoded by other DNA sequences in this sample. The chain is built from TRBV5-8 and TRBJ2-7, with D unresolved. V was shortened by 2 bases and J by 3 bases, with 6 bases between the two germline ends. The length of the CDR3 is 12 residues. Germline assignment: CDR1 SGHTS and CDR2 YDEGEE. In DNA form, the CDR3 reads TGTGCCAGCAGCTTAACAGACTACGAGCAGTACTTC. It is translated as CASSLTDYEQYF. Based on the CDR3 plus reference TRBV5-8 and TRBJ2-7, the full variable domain is EAGVTQSPTHLIKTRGQQATLRCSPISGHTSVYWYQQALGLGLQFLLWYDEGEERNRGNFPPRFSGRQFPNYSSELNVNALELEDSALYLCASSLTDYEQYFGPGTRLTVT.